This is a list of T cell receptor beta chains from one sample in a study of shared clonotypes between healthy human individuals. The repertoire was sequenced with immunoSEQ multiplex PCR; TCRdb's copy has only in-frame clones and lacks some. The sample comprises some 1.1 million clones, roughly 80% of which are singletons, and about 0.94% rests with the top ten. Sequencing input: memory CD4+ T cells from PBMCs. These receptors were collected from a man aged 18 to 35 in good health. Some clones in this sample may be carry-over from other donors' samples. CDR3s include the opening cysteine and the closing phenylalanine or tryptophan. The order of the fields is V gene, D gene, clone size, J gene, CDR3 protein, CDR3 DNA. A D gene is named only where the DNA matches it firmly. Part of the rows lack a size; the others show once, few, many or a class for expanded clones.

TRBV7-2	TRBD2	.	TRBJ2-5	CASSLGLVETQYF	TGTGCCAGCAGCCTAGGACTAGTCGAGACCCAGTACTTC
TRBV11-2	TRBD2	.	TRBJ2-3	CASSLGLAGISTDTQYF	TGTGCCAGCAGCTTAGGTCTAGCGGGCATTAGCACAGATACGCAGTATTTT
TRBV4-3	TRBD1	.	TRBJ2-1	CASSPGQGNNEQFF	TGCGCCAGCAGCCCGGGACAGGGTAACAATGAGCAGTTCTTC
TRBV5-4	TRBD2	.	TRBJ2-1	CASSPGGFASNEQFF	TGTGCCAGCAGCCCGGGGGGGTTTGCTAGCAATGAGCAGTTCTTC
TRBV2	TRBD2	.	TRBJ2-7	CASRAGEDISYEQYF	TGTGCCAGCAGGGCGGGGGAGGATATTTCCTACGAGCAGTACTTC
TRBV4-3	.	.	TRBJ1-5	CASSQDYGPPYQPQHF	TGCGCCAGCAGCCAAGATTACGGACCCCCGTATCAGCCCCAGCATTTT
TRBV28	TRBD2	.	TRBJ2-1	CASKGLAGDSYNEQFF	TGTGCCAGCAAAGGACTAGCGGGTGACTCCTACAATGAGCAGTTCTTC
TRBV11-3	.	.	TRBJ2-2	CASSLSGNTGELFF	TGTGCCAGCAGCTTATCAGGGAACACCGGGGAGCTGTTTTTT
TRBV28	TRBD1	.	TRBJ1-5	CASSPPGTGRNQPQHF	TGTGCCAGCAGTCCACCCGGGACAGGGCGCAATCAGCCCCAGCATTTT
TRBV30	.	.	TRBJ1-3	CAWSVGSAGAVSTIYF	TGTGCCTGGAGTGTCGGGTCGGCAGGGGCGGTGAGCACCATATATTTT
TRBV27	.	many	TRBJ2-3	CASSTRGTDTQYF	TGTGCCAGCAGTACCCGGGGCACAGATACGCAGTATTTT
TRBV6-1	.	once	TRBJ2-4	CASSEAVGGPSYLAKNIQYF	TGTGCCAGCAGTGAAGCCGTTGGGGGACCCTCCTATCTGGCCAAAAACATTCAGTACTTC
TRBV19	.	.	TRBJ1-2	CASSISGANYGYTF	TGTGCCAGTAGTATATCGGGGGCGAACTATGGCTACACCTTC
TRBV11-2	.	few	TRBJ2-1	CASSPRMRGARYNEQFF	TGTGCCAGCAGCCCCCGAATGAGGGGAGCCAGATACAATGAGCAGTTCTTC
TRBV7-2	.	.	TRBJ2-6	CASSALGRSGANVLTF	TGTGCCAGCAGCGCATTAGGGCGGTCTGGGGCCAACGTCCTGACTTTC
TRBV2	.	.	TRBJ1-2	CASSPNNYGYTF	TGTGCCAGCAGCCCGAATAACTATGGCTACACCTTC
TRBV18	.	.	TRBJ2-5	CASSRSGYQETQYF	TGTGCCAGCTCACGTTCCGGGTACCAAGAGACCCAGTACTTC
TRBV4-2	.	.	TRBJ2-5	CASSQGFRGETQYF	TGTGCCAGCAGCCAAGGTTTTCGCGGAGAGACCCAGTACTTC
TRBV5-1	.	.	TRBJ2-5	CASSLVSVPQETQYF	TGCGCCAGCAGCTTGGTATCGGTCCCCCAAGAGACCCAGTACTTC
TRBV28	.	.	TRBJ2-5	CASSFGETQYF	TGTGCCAGCAGTTTCGGAGAGACCCAGTACTTC